This T cell receptor (beta chain) was captured by sequencing in a study of siplizumab effects on memory and regulatory T cells. In its sample, this clone was seen once. Its specificity is not known. Study outcomes and limitations: Alloreactive sequences traceable to unstimulated CD4+ memory cells were significantly reduced by siplizumab. Naive T cell populations appeared to exhibit greater diversity than memory cells and appeared to be major alloresponse contributors. Whether proliferating Tregs in siplizumab cultures suppress was not functionally confirmed.

Some clones are missing from TCRdb's copy, which holds only in-frame ones; the method was immunoSEQ multiplex PCR. The sample holds 100,000 to 110,000 clones; about 95% are singletons and the top ten take 1% to 1.5%. This TCR was sampled from a human donor in good health. Input material: non-Treg CD4+ T cells sorted from blood.

The CDR3 spells CASSKDPVTGGSGNTIYF. CDR3 DNA sequence: TGTGCCAGCAGCAAAGACCCTGTTACAGGGGGCTCTGGAAACACCATATATTTT. The chain carries TRBV21-1 and TRBJ1-3; TRBD1, the table's D call, lacks a check against the DNA. TRBV21-1 has pseudogene status. The length of the CDR3 is 18 residues.